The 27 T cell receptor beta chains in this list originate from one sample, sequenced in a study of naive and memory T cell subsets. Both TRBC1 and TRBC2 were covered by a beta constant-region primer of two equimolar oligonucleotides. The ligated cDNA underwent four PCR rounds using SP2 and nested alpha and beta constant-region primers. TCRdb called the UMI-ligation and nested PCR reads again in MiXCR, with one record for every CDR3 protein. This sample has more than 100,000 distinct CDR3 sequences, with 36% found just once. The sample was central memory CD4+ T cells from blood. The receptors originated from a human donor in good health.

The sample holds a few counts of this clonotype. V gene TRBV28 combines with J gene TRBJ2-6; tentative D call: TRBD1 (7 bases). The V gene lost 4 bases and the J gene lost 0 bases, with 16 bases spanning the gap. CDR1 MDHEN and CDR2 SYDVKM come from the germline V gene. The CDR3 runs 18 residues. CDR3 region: CASSSGGGLSSGANVLTF. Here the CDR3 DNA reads TGTGCCAGCAGTTCCGGAGGGGGCTTAAGCTCTGGGGCCAACGTCCTGACTTTC.

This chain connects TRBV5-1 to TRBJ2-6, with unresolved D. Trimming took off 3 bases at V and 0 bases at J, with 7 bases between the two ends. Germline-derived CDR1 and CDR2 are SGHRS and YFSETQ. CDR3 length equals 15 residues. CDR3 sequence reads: CASSSSTSGANVLTF. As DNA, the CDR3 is TGCGCCAGCAGCTCTTCAACCTCTGGGGCCAACGTCCTGACTTTC.

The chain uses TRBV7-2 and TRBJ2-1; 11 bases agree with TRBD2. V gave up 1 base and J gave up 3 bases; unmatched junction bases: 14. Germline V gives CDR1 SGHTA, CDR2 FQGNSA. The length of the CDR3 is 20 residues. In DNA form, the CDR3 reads TGTGCCAGCAGCTTAGGGTCGGGACTAGCGGCCGGTCTTAACTACAATGAGCAGTTCTTC. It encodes CASSLGSGLAAGLNYNEQFF.

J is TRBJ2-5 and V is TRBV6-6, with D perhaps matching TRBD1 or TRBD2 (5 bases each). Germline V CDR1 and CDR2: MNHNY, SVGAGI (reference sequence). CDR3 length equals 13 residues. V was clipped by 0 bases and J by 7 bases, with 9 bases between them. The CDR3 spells CASSYSGDGTQYF. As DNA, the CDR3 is TGTGCCAGCAGTTACTCGGGGGATGGGACCCAGTACTTC.

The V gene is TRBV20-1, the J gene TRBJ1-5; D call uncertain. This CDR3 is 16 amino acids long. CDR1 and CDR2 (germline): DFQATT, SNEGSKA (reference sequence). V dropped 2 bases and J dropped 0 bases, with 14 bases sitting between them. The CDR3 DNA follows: TGCAGTGCTAGACCTCCTACAGCGTATAGCAATCAGCCCCAGCATTTT. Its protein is CSARPPTAYSNQPQHF.

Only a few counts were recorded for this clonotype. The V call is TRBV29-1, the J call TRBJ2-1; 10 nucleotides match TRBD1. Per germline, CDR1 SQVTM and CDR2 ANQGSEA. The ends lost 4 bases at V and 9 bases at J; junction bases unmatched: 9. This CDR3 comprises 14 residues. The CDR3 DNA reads TGCAGCGTTGGACAGGGGGCGCGTGGAGGTGAGCAGTTCTTC. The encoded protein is CSVGQGARGGEQFF.

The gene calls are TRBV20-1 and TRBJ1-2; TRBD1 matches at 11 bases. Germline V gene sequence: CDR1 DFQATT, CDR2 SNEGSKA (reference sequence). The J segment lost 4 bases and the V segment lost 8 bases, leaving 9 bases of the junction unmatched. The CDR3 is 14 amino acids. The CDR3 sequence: CSSLPGQGVYGYTF. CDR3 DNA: TGCAGTTCCTTACCGGGACAGGGGGTCTATGGCTACACCTTC.

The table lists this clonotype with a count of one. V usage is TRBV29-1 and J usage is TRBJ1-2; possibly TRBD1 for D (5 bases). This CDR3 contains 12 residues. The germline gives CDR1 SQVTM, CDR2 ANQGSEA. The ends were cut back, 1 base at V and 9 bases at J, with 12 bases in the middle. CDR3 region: CSVEGGGASYTF. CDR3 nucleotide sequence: TGCAGCGTTGAAGGAGGTGGGGCGAGCTACACCTTC.

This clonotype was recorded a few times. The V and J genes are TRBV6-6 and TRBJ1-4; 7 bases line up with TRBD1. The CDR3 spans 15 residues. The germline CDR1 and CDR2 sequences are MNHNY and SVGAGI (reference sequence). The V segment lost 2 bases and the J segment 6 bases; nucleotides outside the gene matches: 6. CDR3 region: CASSYRTGYDEKLFF. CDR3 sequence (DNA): TGTGCCAGCAGTTACCGGACAGGTTACGATGAAAAACTGTTTTTT.

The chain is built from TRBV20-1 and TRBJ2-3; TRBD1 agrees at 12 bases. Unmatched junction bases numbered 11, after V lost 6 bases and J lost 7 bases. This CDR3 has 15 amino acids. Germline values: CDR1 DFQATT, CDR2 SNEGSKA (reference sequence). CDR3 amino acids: CSAEGGQGALNTQYF. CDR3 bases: TGCAGTGCCGAGGGGGGACAGGGGGCGTTAAATACGCAGTATTTT.

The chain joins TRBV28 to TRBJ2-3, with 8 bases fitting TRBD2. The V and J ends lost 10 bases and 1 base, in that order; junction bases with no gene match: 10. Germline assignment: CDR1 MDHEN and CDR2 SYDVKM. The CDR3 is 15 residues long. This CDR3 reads CATGRSGSGTDTQYF. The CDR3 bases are TGTGCCACAGGAAGGAGCGGGAGTGGCACAGATACGCAGTATTTT. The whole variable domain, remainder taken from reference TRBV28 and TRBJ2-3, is DVKVTQSSRYLVKRTGEKVFLECVQDMDHENMFWYRQDPGLGLRLIYFSYDVKMKEKGDIPEGYSVSREKKERFSLILESASTNQTSMYLCATGRSGSGTDTQYFGPGTRLTVL.

The CDR3 nucleotides are TGTGCCAGCCTCCCCGAACGAGCGGGAGTCGGTGAGCAGTTCTTC. Amino acid sequence: CASLPERAGVGEQFF. The chain is built from TRBV28 and TRBJ2-1; 8 nucleotides line up with TRBD2. The trim removed 8 bases at V and 9 bases at J, leaving 15 bases unmatched. This CDR3 is 15 amino acids long. Germline values: CDR1 MDHEN, CDR2 SYDVKM. Combining the CDR3 with reference TRBV28 and TRBJ2-1 gives the whole variable domain DVKVTQSSRYLVKRTGEKVFLECVQDMDHENMFWYRQDPGLGLRLIYFSYDVKMKEKGDIPEGYSVSREKKERFSLILESASTNQTSMYLCASLPERAGVGEQFFGPGTRLTVL.

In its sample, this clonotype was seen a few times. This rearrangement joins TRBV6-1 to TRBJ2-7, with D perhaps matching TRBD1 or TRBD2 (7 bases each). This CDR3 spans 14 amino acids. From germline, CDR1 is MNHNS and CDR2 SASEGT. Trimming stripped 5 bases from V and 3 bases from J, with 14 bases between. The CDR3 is CASSLGGGGYEQYF. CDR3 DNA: TGTGCCAGCAGTCTGGGAGGGGGCGGCTACGAGCAGTACTTC.

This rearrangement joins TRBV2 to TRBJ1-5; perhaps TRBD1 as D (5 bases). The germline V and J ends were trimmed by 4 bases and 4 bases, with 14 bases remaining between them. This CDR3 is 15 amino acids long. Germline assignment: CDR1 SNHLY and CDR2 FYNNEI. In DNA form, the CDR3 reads TGTGCCAGCAGTGGACGAGGGGCTGAGAATCAGCCCCAGCATTTT. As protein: CASSGRGAENQPQHF.

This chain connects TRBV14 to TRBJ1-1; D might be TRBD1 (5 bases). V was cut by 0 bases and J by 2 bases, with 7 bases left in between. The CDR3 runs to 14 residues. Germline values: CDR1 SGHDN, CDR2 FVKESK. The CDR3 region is CASSQDWDNTEAFF. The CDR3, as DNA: TGTGCCAGCAGCCAAGATTGGGACAACACTGAAGCTTTCTTT.

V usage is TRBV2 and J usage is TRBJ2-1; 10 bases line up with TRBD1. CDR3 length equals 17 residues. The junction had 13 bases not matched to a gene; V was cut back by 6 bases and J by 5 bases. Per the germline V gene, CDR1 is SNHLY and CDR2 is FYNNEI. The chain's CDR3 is CASSRDRGFGRHNEQFF. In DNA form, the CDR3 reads TGTGCCAGCAGCCGGGACAGGGGATTCGGCAGGCACAATGAGCAGTTCTTC. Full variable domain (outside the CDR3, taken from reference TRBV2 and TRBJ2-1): EPEVTQTPSHQVTQMGQEVILRCVPISNHLYFYWYRQILGQKVEFLVSFYNNEISEKSEIFDDQFSVERPDGSNFTLKIRSTKLEDSAMYFCASSRDRGFGRHNEQFFGPGTRLTVL.

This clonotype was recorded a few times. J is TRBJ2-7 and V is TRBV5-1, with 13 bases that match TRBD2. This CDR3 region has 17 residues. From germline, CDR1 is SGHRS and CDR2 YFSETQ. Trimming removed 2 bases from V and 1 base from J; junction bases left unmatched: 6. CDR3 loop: CASSFGLAGAASYEQYF. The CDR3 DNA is TGCGCCAGCAGCTTCGGACTAGCGGGAGCGGCGTCCTACGAGCAGTACTTC.

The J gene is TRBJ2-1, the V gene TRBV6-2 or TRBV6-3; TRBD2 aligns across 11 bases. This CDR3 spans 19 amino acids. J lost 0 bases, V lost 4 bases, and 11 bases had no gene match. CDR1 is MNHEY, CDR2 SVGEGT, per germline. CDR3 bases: TGTGCCAGCAGTTCGTCGGGACTAGCGGCCAAAAGCTCCTACAATGAGCAGTTCTTC. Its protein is CASSSSGLAAKSSYNEQFF.

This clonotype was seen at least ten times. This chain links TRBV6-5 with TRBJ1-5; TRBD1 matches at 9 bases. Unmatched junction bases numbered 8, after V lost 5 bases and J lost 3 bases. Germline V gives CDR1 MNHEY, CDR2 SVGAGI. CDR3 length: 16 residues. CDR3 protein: CASSRRTGATNQPQHF. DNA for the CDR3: TGTGCCAGCAGTAGAAGGACAGGGGCTACCAATCAGCCCCAGCATTTT.

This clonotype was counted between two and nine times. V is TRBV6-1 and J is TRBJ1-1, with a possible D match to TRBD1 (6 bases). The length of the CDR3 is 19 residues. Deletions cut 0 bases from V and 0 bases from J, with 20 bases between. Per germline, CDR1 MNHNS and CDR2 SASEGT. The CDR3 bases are TGTGCCAGCAGTGAAGCTATGAGGGGGACGGCTGGCATGAACACTGAAGCTTTCTTT. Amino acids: CASSEAMRGTAGMNTEAFF.

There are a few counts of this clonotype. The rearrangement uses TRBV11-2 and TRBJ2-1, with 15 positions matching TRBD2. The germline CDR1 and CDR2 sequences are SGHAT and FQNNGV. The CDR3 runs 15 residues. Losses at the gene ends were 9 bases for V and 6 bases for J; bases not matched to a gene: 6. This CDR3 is CASGLAGGPSNEQFF. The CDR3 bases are TGTGCCAGTGGACTAGCGGGAGGGCCGAGCAATGAGCAGTTCTTC.

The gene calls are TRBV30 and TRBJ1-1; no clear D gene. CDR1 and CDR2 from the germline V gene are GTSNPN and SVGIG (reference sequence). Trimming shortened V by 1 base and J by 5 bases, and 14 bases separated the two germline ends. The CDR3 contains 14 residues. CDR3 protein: CAWSAWGRKTEAFF. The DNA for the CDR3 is TGTGCCTGGAGTGCCTGGGGAAGGAAAACTGAAGCTTTCTTT.

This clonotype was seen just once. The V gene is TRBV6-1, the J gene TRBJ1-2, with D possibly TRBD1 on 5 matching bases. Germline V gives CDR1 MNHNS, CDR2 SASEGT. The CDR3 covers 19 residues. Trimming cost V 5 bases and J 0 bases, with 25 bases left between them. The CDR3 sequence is CASSLYGRGQFGSNYGYTF. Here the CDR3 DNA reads TGTGCCAGCAGTCTTTATGGACGGGGCCAGTTCGGGTCTAACTATGGCTACACCTTC.

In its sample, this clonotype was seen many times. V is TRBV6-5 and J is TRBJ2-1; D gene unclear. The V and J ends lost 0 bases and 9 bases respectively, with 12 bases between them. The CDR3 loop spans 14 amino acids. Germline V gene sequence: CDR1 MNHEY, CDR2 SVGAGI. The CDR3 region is CASSYSRPPVEQFF. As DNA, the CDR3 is TGTGCCAGCAGTTACTCGAGGCCCCCCGTTGAGCAGTTCTTC.

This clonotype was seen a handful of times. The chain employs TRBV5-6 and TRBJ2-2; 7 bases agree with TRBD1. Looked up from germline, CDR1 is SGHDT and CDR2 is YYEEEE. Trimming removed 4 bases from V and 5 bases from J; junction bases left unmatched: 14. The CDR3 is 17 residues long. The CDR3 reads CASSRRDSRRFTGELFF. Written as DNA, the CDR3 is TGTGCCAGCAGCCGTCGGGACAGCCGACGCTTTACCGGGGAGCTGTTTTTT. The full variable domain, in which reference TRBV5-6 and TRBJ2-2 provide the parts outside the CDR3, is DAGVTQSPTHLIKTRGQQVTLRCSPKSGHDTVSWYQQALGQGPQFIFQYYEEEERQRGNFPDRFSGHQFPNYSSELNVNALLLGDSALYLCASSRRDSRRFTGELFFGEGSRLTVL.

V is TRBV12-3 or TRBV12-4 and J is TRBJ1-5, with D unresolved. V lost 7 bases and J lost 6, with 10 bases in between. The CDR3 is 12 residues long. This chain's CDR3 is CASTGYSQPQHF. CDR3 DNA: TGTGCCAGCACGGGATATTCTCAGCCCCAGCATTTT.

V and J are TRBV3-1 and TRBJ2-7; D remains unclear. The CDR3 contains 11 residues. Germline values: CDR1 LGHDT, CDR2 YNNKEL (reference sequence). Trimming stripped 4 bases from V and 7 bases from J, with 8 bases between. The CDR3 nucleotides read TGTGCCAGCAGCCCCCTCTCGGAGCAGTACTTC. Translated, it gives CASSPLSEQYF.